This T cell receptor beta chain was identified during a study of T cell repertoires in cytomegalovirus infection. Study overall: The authors relied on CMV epitopes, both recently identified HLA-C-restricted and well-studied HLA-B-restricted. Signatures in public TCR beta sequences pointed to both CMV infection and matching HLA type.

There are 15 residues in the CDR3. The germline CDR1 and CDR2 sequences are SGHVS and FQNEAQ. Trimming removed 7 bases at V and 0 bases at J, with 16 bases between. Via MiXCR, TCRdb re-called the reads, giving one row per CDR3 protein. Of under 300,000 distinct CDR3 sequences in the sample, around 20% were seen once. Findings of the study overall: Predominance within the ex vivo response was attributable to HLA-C-restricted CMV-specific TCR beta clonotypes.

As regards this clonotype: Its target is not known.

This specimen was cultured PBMCs, taken from culture after CMV antigen stimulation. The clonotype comes from a human donor in good health (CMV status not recorded). Some clones in this sample may be carry-over from other donors' samples. The gene calls are TRBV7-8 and TRBJ2-7, with D possibly being TRBD2 (6 bases). DNA of the CDR3: TGTGCCAGCAAGACGGGCGGGGTAAGCTCCTACGAGCAGTACTTC. Amino acid sequence: CASKTGGVSSYEQYF.